Listed here are 29 T cell receptor beta chains from one sample, sequenced in a study of shared clonotypes between healthy human individuals (dated by TCRdb to the early 2020s). Library preparation used the immunoSEQ multiplex PCR assay. TCRdb's version of the immuneACCESS table is confined to in-frame rearrangements and falls short of the full clone set. An unresolved V gene accounts for under half of the shortfall where checked; the remainder is of unknown origin. This sample is represented by over a million clones; roughly 96% of them were singletons. 0.95% to 1.5% of the sample rests with the top ten. Sequencing input: naive CD4+ T cells sorted from blood. Explained via the paper, the cell subset or site label denotes: CD45RA+ positively selected. Every receptor here comes from a man under 40 in good health.

This chain links TRBV5-1 with TRBJ2-7, with D hard to call. CDR1 is SGHRS and CDR2 is YFSETQ in the germline V gene. The CDR3 has 14 amino acids. V gave up 4 bases and J gave up 4 bases, with 15 bases separating them. The CDR3 region is CASSPGEQLYEQYF. The CDR3 DNA is TGCGCCAGCAGCCCGGGTGAACAGTTATACGAGCAGTACTTC.

This rearrangement joins TRBV6-5 to TRBJ2-1; the D gene is possibly TRBD2 (6 bases). Germline CDR1 MNHEY, CDR2 SVGAGI. The germline V and J ends were trimmed by 4 bases and 9 bases, with 10 bases remaining between them. The CDR3 contains 12 residues. The CDR3 protein is CASSLRAGEQFF. The CDR3 DNA is TGTGCCAGCAGTTTGAGAGCGGGTGAGCAGTTCTTC.

The V gene is TRBV30, the J gene TRBJ1-2, with 7 bases matching TRBD1. CDR1 and CDR2 from the germline V gene are GTSNPN and SVGIG (reference sequence). The length of the CDR3 is 14 residues. J lost 8 bases, V lost 0 bases, and 9 bases had no gene match. CDR3 amino acids: CAWSVQGGLRGYTF. The CDR3 DNA follows: TGTGCCTGGAGTGTACAAGGGGGCCTTCGGGGCTACACCTTC.

This clone was recorded only once. This rearrangement joins TRBV18 to TRBJ2-7; D gene uncertain. The CDR3 contains 14 residues. The V end was cut by 2 bases, the J end by 2 bases, with 10 bases between. From germline, CDR1 is KGHSH and CDR2 LQKENI. DNA for the CDR3: TGTGCCAGCTCACCAGGCTACTCAACCTACGAGCAGTACTTC. It specifies CASSPGYSTYEQYF.

V usage is TRBV5-1 and J usage is TRBJ1-1, with D hard to call. CDR1 is SGHRS, CDR2 YFSETQ, per germline. The CDR3 extends over 14 amino acids. Trimming pared 4 bases from V and 6 bases from J, leaving 16 bases between. The DNA for the CDR3 is TGCGCCAGCAGCGCCCCCCGGACGGGTGCTGAAGCTTTCTTT. It codes for CASSAPRTGAEAFF.

V usage is TRBV11-1 and J usage is TRBJ2-2; D is uncertain. The germline CDR1 and CDR2 sequences are SGHAT and FQDESV (reference sequence). Trimming cost V 1 base and J 5 bases, with 5 bases left between them. The CDR3 spans 13 residues. CDR3: CASSLGGTGELFF. Written as DNA, the CDR3 is TGTGCCAGCAGCTTAGGAGGAACCGGGGAGCTGTTTTTT.

The chain carries TRBV9 and TRBJ2-3, with 7 bases identical to TRBD2. V lost 4 bases, J lost 0 bases, and 14 bases stayed unmatched. CDR3 length: 18 amino acids. The germline CDR1 and CDR2 sequences are SGDLS and YYNGEE. The DNA for the CDR3 is TGTGCCAGCAGCCCCTTCCCGCCTAGCGGCACTAGCACAGATACGCAGTATTTT. Translating it yields CASSPFPPSGTSTDTQYF.

The chain employs TRBV28 and TRBJ2-1, with unresolved D. Germline CDR1 is MDHEN and CDR2 is SYDVKM. V lost 2 bases, J lost 6 bases, and 8 bases lay in between. The CDR3 spans 13 residues. CDR3 DNA: TGTGCCAGCAGTTTAAGCATCCCCAATGAGCAGTTCTTC. Its protein is CASSLSIPNEQFF. The whole variable domain, filled in from reference TRBV28 and TRBJ2-1, reads DVKVTQSSRYLVKRTGEKVFLECVQDMDHENMFWYRQDPGLGLRLIYFSYDVKMKEKGDIPEGYSVSREKKERFSLILESASTNQTSMYLCASSLSIPNEQFFGPGTRLTVL.

This CDR3 reads CASSLEPGELFF. DNA of the CDR3: TGTGCCAGCAGCTTGGAACCCGGGGAGCTGTTTTTT. The rearrangement joins TRBV5-4 to TRBJ2-2; D gene ambiguous. Germline V gives CDR1 SGHNT, CDR2 YYREEE (reference sequence). The V end was cut by 0 bases, the J end by 6 bases, with 3 bases between. CDR3 length equals 12 residues. The whole variable domain, remainder taken from reference TRBV5-4 and TRBJ2-2, is ETGVTQSPTHLIKTRGQQVTLRCSSQSGHNTVSWYQQALGQGPQFIFQYYREEENGRGNFPPRFSGLQFPNYSSELNVNALELDDSALYLCASSLEPGELFFGEGSRLTVL.

The rearrangement joins TRBV28 to TRBJ2-5; tentatively, D is TRBD1 or TRBD2 (5 bases each). CDR1 MDHEN and CDR2 SYDVKM come from the germline V gene. V was cut by 7 bases and J by 2 bases, with 11 bases left in between. This CDR3 region has 13 residues. The CDR3 coding sequence is TGTGCCAGCACCCGGGGCTATCAAGAGACCCAGTACTTC. Translating it yields CASTRGYQETQYF.

The chain combines TRBV25-1 with TRBJ1-2; TRBD1 is a possible D gene (5 bases). This CDR3 spans 12 amino acids. Germline loops: CDR1 MGHDK, CDR2 SYGVNS. Trimming took off 2 bases at V and 8 bases at J, with 9 bases between the two ends. CDR3 coding DNA: TGTGCCAGCAGTGAACTCCAGGGAGGCTACACCTTC. It encodes CASSELQGGYTF.

The V call is TRBV19, the J call TRBJ2-7, with no clear D. The CDR3 totals 14 residues. CDR1 and CDR2 from the germline V gene are LNHDA and SQIVND (reference sequence). Trimming removed 1 base from V and 7 bases from J, with 14 bases in between. The CDR3 protein is CASSIGGSGWEQYF. The DNA for the CDR3 is TGTGCCAGTAGTATAGGCGGTTCCGGGTGGGAGCAGTACTTC.

Written as DNA, the CDR3 is TGTGCCAGCATCGGTCCTTCCTACGAGCAGTACTTC. This gives the protein CASIGPSYEQYF. This chain joins TRBV6-1 and TRBJ2-7, with D unresolved. This CDR3 contains 12 residues. Trimming pared 7 bases from V and 1 base from J, leaving 8 bases between. From germline, CDR1 is MNHNS and CDR2 SASEGT.

The DNA of the CDR3 is TGTGCCAGCAGCTGGACAGGGGGAAAAGAGACCCAGTACTTC. The encoded protein is CASSWTGGKETQYF. The chain has TRBV5-8 and TRBJ2-5; 10 positions match TRBD1. The V gene end was trimmed by 3 bases and the J gene end by 3 bases; junction bases not matched to a gene: 2. The germline gives CDR1 SGHTS, CDR2 YDEGEE. This CDR3 region has 14 residues.

Only one count was recorded for this clone. The chain recombines TRBV7-9 with TRBJ1-1, with 7 bases that match TRBD1. The length of the CDR3 is 16 residues. V trimming: 3 bases; J trimming: 4 bases; junction bases outside the gene matches: 11. Germline loops: CDR1 SEHNR, CDR2 FQNEAQ (reference sequence). Here the CDR3 DNA reads TGTGCCAGCAGCTTTCCCCGAACAGGGGTTGGCACTGAAGCTTTCTTT. It translates to CASSFPRTGVGTEAFF.

This chain links TRBV9 with TRBJ1-6; no firm D call. The V and J ends lost 4 bases and 10 bases respectively, with 15 bases between them. The CDR3 runs 14 residues. Germline CDR1 SGDLS, CDR2 YYNGEE. The CDR3 bases are TGTGCCAGCAGCCCCATCAGCATCGGGTCACCCCTCCACTTT. Protein product: CASSPISIGSPLHF.

The chain couples TRBV27 to TRBJ2-3, with D tentatively TRBD2 (5 bases). Trimming removed 3 bases at V and 5 bases at J, with 6 bases between. Germline CDR1 MNHEY, CDR2 SMNVEV (reference sequence). This CDR3 has 12 residues. In nucleotides, the CDR3 is TGTGCCAGCAGTTTCGCGGGAGATACGCAGTATTTT. Residues: CASSFAGDTQYF.

The gene calls are TRBV7-6 and TRBJ1-4; a possible D gene is TRBD1 (5 bases). Trimming left V 2 bases short and J 8 bases short, with 15 bases between. The CDR3 loop spans 15 amino acids. Germline V gene sequence: CDR1 SGHVS, CDR2 FNYEAQ. The CDR3 region has the DNA TGTGCCAGCAGCTTAACAGGACGATCCGACGAAAAACTGTTTTTT. Amino acids: CASSLTGRSDEKLFF.

The chain uses TRBV7-8 and TRBJ2-3, with D perhaps TRBD2 (5 bases). CDR1 is SGHVS, CDR2 FQNEAQ, per germline. The CDR3 is 17 amino acids. The ends were cut back, 4 bases at V and 1 base at J, with 18 bases in the middle. DNA of the CDR3: TGTGCCAGCAGCTACATCGGCCGGGAAACCGGCACAGATACGCAGTATTTT. Translated: CASSYIGRETGTDTQYF.

This clone occurred a few times. The chain couples TRBV2 to TRBJ2-1; 9 nucleotides align to TRBD2. The CDR3 extends over 16 amino acids. V was clipped by 10 bases and J by 1 base; unmatched bases: 11. Germline-derived CDR1 and CDR2 are SNHLY and FYNNEI. In nucleotides, the CDR3 is TGTGCCACCAAGGGGGGGACTAGCCTATCCTACAATGAGCAGTTCTTC. It specifies CATKGGTSLSYNEQFF.

This sequence joins TRBV6-5 and TRBJ2-7, with D perhaps TRBD1 (6 bases). Germline V CDR1 and CDR2: MNHEY, SVGAGI. The CDR3 contains 14 residues. V lost 6 bases and J 4 bases, leaving 16 bases between the germline ends. The CDR3 bases are TGTGCCAGCAGGCTGACAGGTGGTCAATACGAGCAGTACTTC. This encodes CASRLTGGQYEQYF.

The chain has TRBV6-6 and TRBJ2-2, with D possibly being TRBD1 (5 bases). V was cut by 7 bases and J by 3 bases, with 15 bases left in between. Germline CDR1 and CDR2: MNHNY and SVGAGI (reference sequence). There are 15 residues in the CDR3. The CDR3 DNA reads TGTGCCAGCACGTCAGGGATGCGTGACACCGGGGAGCTGTTTTTT. Its protein product is CASTSGMRDTGELFF.

V is TRBV7-2 and J is TRBJ2-1, with 7 bases matching TRBD2. V shed 2 bases, J shed 10 bases, and the junction held 11 bases outside the gene matches. The CDR3 runs to 15 residues. Germline V lookup: CDR1 SGHTA, CDR2 FQGNSA. The CDR3 region is CASSLRLARTPEQFF. The CDR3 DNA reads as TGTGCCAGCAGCTTAAGACTAGCAAGGACCCCCGAGCAGTTCTTC.

The chain employs TRBV9 and TRBJ2-5, with 10 bases fitting TRBD2. There are 15 residues in the CDR3. Germline V gene sequence: CDR1 SGDLS, CDR2 YYNGEE. V shed 2 bases, J shed 5 bases, and the junction held 6 bases outside the gene matches. The CDR3 sequence is CASSVTSGLAETQYF. DNA for the CDR3: TGTGCCAGCAGCGTCACCTCGGGACTAGCGGAGACCCAGTACTTC.

As for this clone: Distinct nucleotide sequences in the sample also encode this CDR3. The chain employs TRBV7-2 and TRBJ1-1; no definite D call. The CDR3 contains 14 residues. The V gene lost 0 bases and the J gene lost 1 base, with 6 bases spanning the gap. From germline, CDR1 is SGHTA and CDR2 FQGNSA. The CDR3: CASSLAPGNTEAFF. As DNA, the CDR3 is TGTGCCAGCAGCTTAGCCCCGGGGAACACTGAAGCTTTCTTT.

This clone was observed a single time. The V gene is TRBV5-1, the J gene TRBJ2-2; the D gene is possibly TRBD2 (7 bases). In germline, CDR1 is SGHRS, CDR2 YFSETQ. The CDR3 covers 15 residues. Trimming shortened V by 2 bases and J by 6 bases, and 14 bases separated the two germline ends. The CDR3: CASSFGGAGAGELFF. The CDR3 DNA follows: TGCGCCAGCAGCTTCGGGGGCGCGGGAGCCGGGGAGCTGTTTTTT.

This chain links TRBV18 with TRBJ2-5; no clear D gene. Trimming cost V 0 bases and J 5 bases, with 7 bases left between them. The germline CDR1 and CDR2 sequences are KGHSH and LQKENI. This CDR3 is built from 13 residues. CDR3 residues: CASSPPITETQYF. CDR3 nucleotides: TGTGCCAGCTCACCACCGATTACGGAGACCCAGTACTTC. The full variable domain, rest sourced from reference TRBV18 and TRBJ2-5, is NAGVMQNPRHLVRRRGQEARLRCSPMKGHSHVYWYRQLPEEGLKFMVYLQKENIIDESGMPKERFSAEFPKEGPSILRIQQVVRGDSAAYFCASSPPITETQYFGPGTRLLVL.

The chain links TRBV28 to TRBJ2-3; 11 positions agree with TRBD2. J lost 7 bases, V lost 5 bases, and 11 bases had no gene match. CDR3 length: 16 amino acids. Germline V gene data show CDR1 as MDHEN and CDR2 as SYDVKM. CDR3 amino acids: CASSVHVAGGGNTQYF. The CDR3 DNA reads TGTGCCAGCAGTGTCCACGTAGCGGGAGGGGGAAATACGCAGTATTTT.

V is TRBV5-4 and J is TRBJ2-3; 11 nucleotides align to TRBD2. CDR3 length: 16 residues. V was pared by 4 bases and J by 2 bases, with 6 bases of the junction left unmatched. Germline assignment: CDR1 SGHNT and CDR2 YYREEE (reference sequence). CDR3 nucleotides: TGTGCCAGCAGCGACGGACTAGCGGGTTTCACAGATACGCAGTATTTT. It codes for CASSDGLAGFTDTQYF.